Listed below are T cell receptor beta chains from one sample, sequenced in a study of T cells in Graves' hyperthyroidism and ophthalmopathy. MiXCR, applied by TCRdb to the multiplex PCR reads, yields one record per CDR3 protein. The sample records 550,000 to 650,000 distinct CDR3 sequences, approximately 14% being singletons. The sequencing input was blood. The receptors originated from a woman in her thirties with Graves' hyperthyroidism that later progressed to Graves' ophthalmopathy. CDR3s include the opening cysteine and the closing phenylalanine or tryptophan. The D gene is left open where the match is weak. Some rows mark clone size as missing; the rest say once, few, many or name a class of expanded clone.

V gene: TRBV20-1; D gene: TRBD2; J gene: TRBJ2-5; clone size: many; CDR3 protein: CSARGLIAGEETQYF; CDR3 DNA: TGCAGTGCTAGAGGCCTCATAGCGGGGGAGGAGACCCAGTACTTC
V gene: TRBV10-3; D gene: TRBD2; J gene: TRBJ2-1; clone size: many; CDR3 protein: CATGTSGSYNEQFF; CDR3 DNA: TGTGCCACAGGGACTAGCGGCTCCTACAATGAGCAGTTCTTC
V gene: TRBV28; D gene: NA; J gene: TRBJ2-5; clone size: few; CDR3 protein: CASRPWGAEQETQYF; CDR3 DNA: TGTGCCAGCAGGCCTTGGGGCGCCGAACAAGAGACCCAGTACTTC
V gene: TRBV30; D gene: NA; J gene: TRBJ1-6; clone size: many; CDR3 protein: CAWSRPPLHF; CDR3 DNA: TGTGCCTGGAGTAGGCCACCCCTCCACTTT
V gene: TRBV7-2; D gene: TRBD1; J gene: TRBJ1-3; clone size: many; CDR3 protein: CASSKQGASVGNTIYF; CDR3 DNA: TGTGCCAGCAGTAAACAGGGGGCTTCGGTTGGAAACACCATATATTTT
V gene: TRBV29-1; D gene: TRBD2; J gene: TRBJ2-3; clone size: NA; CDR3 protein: CSVARLAGDTDTQYF; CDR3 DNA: TGCAGCGTTGCCCGACTAGCGGGAGATACAGATACGCAGTATTTT
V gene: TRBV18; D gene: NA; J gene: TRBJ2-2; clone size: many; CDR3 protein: CASSPLAEGTGELFF; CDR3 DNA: TGTGCCAGCTCACCACTAGCTGAGGGGACCGGGGAGCTGTTTTTT
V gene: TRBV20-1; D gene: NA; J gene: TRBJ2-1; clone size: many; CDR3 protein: CSARDWTFSYNEQFF; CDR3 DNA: TGCAGTGCTAGGGATTGGACGTTCTCCTACAATGAGCAGTTCTTC
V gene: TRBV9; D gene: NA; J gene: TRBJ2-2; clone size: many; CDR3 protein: CASSEGGVNTGELFF; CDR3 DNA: TGTGCCAGCAGCGAGGGGGGGGTGAACACCGGGGAGCTGTTTTTT
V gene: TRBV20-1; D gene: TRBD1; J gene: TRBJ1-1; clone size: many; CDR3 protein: CSATGTVVTEAFF; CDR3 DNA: TGCAGTGCTACCGGGACAGTGGTCACTGAAGCTTTCTTT
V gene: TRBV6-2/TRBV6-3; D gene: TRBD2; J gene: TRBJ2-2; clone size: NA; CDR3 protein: CASRGLAGAGTGELFF; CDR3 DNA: TGTGCCAGCAGGGGCTTAGCGGGAGCGGGCACCGGGGAGCTGTTTTTT
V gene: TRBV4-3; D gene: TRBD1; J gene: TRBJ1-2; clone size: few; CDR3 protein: CASSQDRGLVVIYTF; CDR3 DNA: TGCGCCAGCAGCCAAGATAGGGGGCTCGTAGTGATATACACCTTC
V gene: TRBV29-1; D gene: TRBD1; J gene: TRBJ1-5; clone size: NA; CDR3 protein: CSAGQGQPQHF; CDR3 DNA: TGCAGCGCGGGACAGGGTCAGCCCCAGCATTTT
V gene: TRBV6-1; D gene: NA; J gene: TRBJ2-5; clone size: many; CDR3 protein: CASSEALLGTQYF; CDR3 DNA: TGTGCCAGCAGTGAAGCGCTGTTGGGGACCCAGTACTTC
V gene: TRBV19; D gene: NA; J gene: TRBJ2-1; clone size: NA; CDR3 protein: CASRGRFSEQFF; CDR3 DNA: TGTGCCAGCAGGGGGAGGTTCAGTGAGCAGTTCTTC
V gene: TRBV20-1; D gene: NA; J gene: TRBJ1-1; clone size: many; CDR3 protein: CSADKYMNTEAFF; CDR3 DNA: TGCAGTGCTGATAAATATATGAACACTGAAGCTTTCTTT
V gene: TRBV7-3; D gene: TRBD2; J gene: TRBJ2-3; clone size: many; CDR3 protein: CASSPQLAGGPDTQYF; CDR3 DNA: TGTGCCAGCAGCCCCCAACTAGCGGGAGGGCCGGATACGCAGTATTTT
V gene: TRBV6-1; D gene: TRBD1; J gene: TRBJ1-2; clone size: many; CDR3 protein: CASSDLGQDNYGYTF; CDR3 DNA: TGTGCCAGCAGTGATCTCGGACAGGATAACTATGGCTACACCTTC
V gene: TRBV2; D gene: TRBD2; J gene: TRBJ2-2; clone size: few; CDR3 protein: CASSGGGGSTGELFF; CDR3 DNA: TGTGCCAGCAGTGGGGGGGGGGGTTCCACCGGGGAGCTGTTTTTT
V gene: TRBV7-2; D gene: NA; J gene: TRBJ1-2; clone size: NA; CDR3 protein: CASSLAPLGRRDNYGCTF; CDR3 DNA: TGTGCCAGCAGCTTAGCTCCCTTGGGCAGGAGGGATAACTATGGCTGCACCTTC
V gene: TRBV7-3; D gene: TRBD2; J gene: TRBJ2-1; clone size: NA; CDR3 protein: CASSLFGLAGVEQFF; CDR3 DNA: TGTGCCAGCAGCTTATTTGGTCTAGCGGGAGTAGAGCAGTTCTTC
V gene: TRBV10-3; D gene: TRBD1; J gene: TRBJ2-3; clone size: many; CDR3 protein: CAINRDRQTDTQYF; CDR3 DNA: TGTGCCATCAACCGGGACAGGCAGACAGATACGCAGTATTTT
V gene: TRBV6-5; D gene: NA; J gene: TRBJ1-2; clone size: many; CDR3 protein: CASSYSSRGLDGYTF; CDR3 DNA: TGTGCCAGCAGTTACTCGAGTAGGGGTTTAGATGGCTACACCTTC
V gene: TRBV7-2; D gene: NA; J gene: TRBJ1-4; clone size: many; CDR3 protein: CASSLVGQGQGILFF; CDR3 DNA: TGTGCCAGCAGCTTAGTAGGGCAGGGCCAAGGTATACTGTTTTTT
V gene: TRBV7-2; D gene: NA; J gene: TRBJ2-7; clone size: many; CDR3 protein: CASSLYYGPRRGYEQYF; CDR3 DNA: TGTGCCAGCAGCTTATATTACGGCCCCAGGAGGGGCTACGAGCAGTACTTC
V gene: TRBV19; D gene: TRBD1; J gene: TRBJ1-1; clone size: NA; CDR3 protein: CASSIERGQGNTEAFF; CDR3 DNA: TGTGCCAGTAGTATAGAGAGGGGGCAAGGGAACACTGAAGCTTTCTTT
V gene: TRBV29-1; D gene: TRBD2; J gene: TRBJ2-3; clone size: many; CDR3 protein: CSVYRGLAVSDTDTQYF; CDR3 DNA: TGCAGCGTTTACCGGGGACTAGCGGTTTCAGACACAGATACGCAGTATTTT
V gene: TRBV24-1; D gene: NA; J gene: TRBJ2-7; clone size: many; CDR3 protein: CATSDLVRGEQYF; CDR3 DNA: TGTGCCACCAGTGATTTGGTCCGAGGGGAGCAGTACTTC
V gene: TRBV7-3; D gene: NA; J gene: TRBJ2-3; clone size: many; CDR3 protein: CASSLSRDGASTDTQYF; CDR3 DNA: TGTGCCAGCAGCCTAAGCCGGGACGGTGCTAGCACAGATACGCAGTATTTT
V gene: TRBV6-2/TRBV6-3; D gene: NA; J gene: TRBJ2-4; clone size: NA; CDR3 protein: CASRSIAVAKNIQYF; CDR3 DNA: TGTGCCAGCAGGTCAATAGCGGTAGCCAAAAACATTCAGTACTTC
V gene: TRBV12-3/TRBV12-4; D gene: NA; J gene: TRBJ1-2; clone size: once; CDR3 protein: CASTGIGKGYTF; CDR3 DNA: TGTGCCAGCACCGGGATAGGGAAGGGCTACACCTTC
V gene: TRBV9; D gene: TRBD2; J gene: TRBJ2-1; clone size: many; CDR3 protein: CASSAGLAANNEQFF; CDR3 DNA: TGTGCCAGCAGCGCCGGACTAGCGGCTAACAATGAGCAGTTCTTC
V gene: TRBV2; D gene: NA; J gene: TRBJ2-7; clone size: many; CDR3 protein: CASIPGLRYYEQYF; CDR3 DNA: TGTGCCAGCATACCGGGACTCAGATATTACGAGCAGTACTTC
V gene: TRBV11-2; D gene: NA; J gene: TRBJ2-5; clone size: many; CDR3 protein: CASSTTETQYF; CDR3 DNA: TGTGCCAGCAGCACGACAGAGACCCAGTACTTC
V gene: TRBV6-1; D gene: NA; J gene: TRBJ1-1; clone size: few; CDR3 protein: CASRGLGRAEAFF; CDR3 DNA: TGTGCCAGCAGGGGGCTGGGTAGGGCTGAAGCTTTCTTT
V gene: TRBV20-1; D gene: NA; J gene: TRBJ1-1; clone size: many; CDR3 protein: CSAPEGGESEAFF; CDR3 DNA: TGCAGTGCCCCGGAGGGAGGGGAGAGTGAAGCTTTCTTT
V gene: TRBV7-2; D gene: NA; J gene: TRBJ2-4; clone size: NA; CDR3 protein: CASSKRRPDTGIQYF; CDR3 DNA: TGTGCCAGCAGCAAAAGGAGGCCAGACACGGGAATTCAGTACTTC
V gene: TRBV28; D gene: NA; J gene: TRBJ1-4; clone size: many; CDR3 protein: CATSDAKNEKLFF; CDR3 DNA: TGTGCCACCTCGGACGCTAAAAATGAAAAACTGTTTTTT
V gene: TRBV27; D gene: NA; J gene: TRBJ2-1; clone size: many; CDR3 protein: CASSLSGGYNEQFF; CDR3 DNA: TGTGCCAGCAGTTTAAGTGGGGGGTACAATGAGCAGTTCTTC
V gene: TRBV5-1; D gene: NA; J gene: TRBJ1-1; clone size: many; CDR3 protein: CASSSGPSENTEAFF; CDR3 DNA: TGCGCCAGCAGCTCTGGACCGAGCGAGAACACTGAAGCTTTCTTT
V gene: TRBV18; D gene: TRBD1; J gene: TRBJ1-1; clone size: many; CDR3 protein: CASSRAGGLTEAFF; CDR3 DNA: TGTGCCAGCTCACGGGCAGGGGGTTTGACTGAAGCTTTCTTT
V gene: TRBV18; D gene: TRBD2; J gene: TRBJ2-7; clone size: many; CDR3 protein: CASSPPKSGSSYEQYF; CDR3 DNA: TGTGCCAGCTCACCACCGAAGAGCGGGAGCTCCTACGAGCAGTACTTC
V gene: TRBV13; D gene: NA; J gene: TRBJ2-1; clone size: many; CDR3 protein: CASSLSSNEQFF; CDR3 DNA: TGTGCCAGCAGTTTATCTAGCAATGAGCAGTTCTTC
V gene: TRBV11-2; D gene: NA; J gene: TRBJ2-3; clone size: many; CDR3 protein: CASSLGDWGTDTQYF; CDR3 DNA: TGTGCCAGCAGCTTAGGGGACTGGGGCACAGATACGCAGTATTTT
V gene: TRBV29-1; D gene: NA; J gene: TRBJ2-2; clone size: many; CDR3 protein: CSVERQMSGELFF; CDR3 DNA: TGCAGCGTTGAAAGACAGATGTCCGGGGAGCTGTTTTTT
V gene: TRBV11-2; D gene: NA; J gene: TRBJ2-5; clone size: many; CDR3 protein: CASSLSWAQETQYF; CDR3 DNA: TGTGCCAGCAGCTTATCGTGGGCCCAAGAGACCCAGTACTTC
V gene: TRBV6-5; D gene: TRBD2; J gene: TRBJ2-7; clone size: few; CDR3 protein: CASSYSVSGGYEQYF; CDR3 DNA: TGTGCCAGCAGTTACTCGGTCAGCGGGGGCTACGAGCAGTACTTC
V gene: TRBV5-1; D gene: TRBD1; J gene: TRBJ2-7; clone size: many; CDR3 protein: CASTRDRERNEQYF; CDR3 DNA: TGCGCCAGCACCCGGGACAGGGAAAGAAACGAGCAGTACTTC
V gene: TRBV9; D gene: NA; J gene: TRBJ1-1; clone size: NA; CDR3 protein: CASGGVSDTEAFF; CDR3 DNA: TGCGCCAGTGGAGGGGTCTCGGACACTGAAGCTTTCTTT
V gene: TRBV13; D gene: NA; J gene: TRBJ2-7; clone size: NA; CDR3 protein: CASSLRREGAEQYF; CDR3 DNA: TGTGCCAGCAGCTTAAGACGGGAGGGGGCCGAGCAGTACTTC
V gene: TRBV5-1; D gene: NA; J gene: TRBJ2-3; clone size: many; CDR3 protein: CASSFTTGSAGTDTQYF; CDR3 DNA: TGCGCCAGCAGCTTCACCACAGGGTCCGCCGGCACAGATACGCAGTATTTT
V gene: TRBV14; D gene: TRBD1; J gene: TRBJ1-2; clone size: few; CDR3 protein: CASSSLDRGGGYGYTF; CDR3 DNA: TGTGCCAGCAGCTCATTGGACAGGGGAGGAGGATATGGCTACACCTTC
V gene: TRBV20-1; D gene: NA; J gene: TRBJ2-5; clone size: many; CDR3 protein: CSARPTGQETQYF; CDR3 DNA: TGCAGTGCTAGACCGACAGGCCAGGAGACCCAGTACTTC
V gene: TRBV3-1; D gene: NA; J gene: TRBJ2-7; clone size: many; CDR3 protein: CASSQAGAYEQYF; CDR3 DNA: TGTGCCAGCAGCCAGGCAGGCGCCTACGAGCAGTACTTC
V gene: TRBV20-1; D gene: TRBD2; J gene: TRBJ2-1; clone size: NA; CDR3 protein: CSARVYLAGVMVLPYNEQFF; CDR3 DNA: TGCAGTGCTAGAGTTTACCTAGCGGGAGTTATGGTCCTGCCCTACAATGAGCAGTTCTTC